Listed below are T cell receptor beta chains from one sample, sequenced in a study of T-cell memory formation after mild COVID-19. From the 5' RACE reads, TCRdb called clonotypes with MiXCR, one entry per CDR3 protein. The sample shows around 310,000 distinct CDR3 sequences, approximately 15% of them seen only once. The sample was PBMCs or a T cell subset sorted from them (not recorded which). Receptor source: a man between 18 and 29 years old who had mild COVID-19 (a few samples of this study predate the infection). Cell type and time point are not known. CDR3s include the opening cysteine and the closing phenylalanine or tryptophan. A D gene is named only where the DNA matches it firmly. The listing skips clone size in some rows; elsewhere it reads once, few, many or a size class.

J: TRBJ1-2
D: TRBD1
size: NA
V: TRBV20-1
DNA: TGCAGTGCCCAGGACAGGGGCCGCGGTATCTATGGCTACACCTTC
CDR3: CSAQDRGRGIYGYTF

J: TRBJ2-2
D: TRBD1
size: many
V: TRBV4-3
DNA: TGCGCCAGCAGCCAAGGAACAGGGGGCGCAAACACCGGGGAGCTGTTTTTT
CDR3: CASSQGTGGANTGELFF

J: TRBJ1-1
D: TRBD1
size: NA
V: TRBV14
DNA: TGTGCCAGCAGCCATCGGACAGGGTGGGGCACTGAAGCTTTCTTT
CDR3: CASSHRTGWGTEAFF

J: TRBJ2-5
D: NA
size: NA
V: TRBV4-2
DNA: TGTGCCAGCAGCCAAGCCCGTGAGACCCAGTACTTC
CDR3: CASSQARETQYF

J: TRBJ2-1
D: TRBD2
size: NA
V: TRBV15
DNA: TGTGCCACCAGCAGAACGGGACTAGTGTATGAGCAGTTCTTC
CDR3: CATSRTGLVYEQFF

J: TRBJ2-1
D: NA
size: NA
V: TRBV19
DNA: TGTGCCAGTAGTATAAACAGAGTGAACGAGCAGTTCTTC
CDR3: CASSINRVNEQFF

J: TRBJ1-6
D: NA
size: many
V: TRBV12-3/TRBV12-4
DNA: TGTGCCAGCAGCCTCTATAATTCACCCCTCCACTTT
CDR3: CASSLYNSPLHF

J: TRBJ2-1
D: TRBD1
size: few
V: TRBV20-1
DNA: TGCAGTGCTAGGGGCCGGGGACAGGCCCCCAATGAGCAGTTCTTC
CDR3: CSARGRGQAPNEQFF

J: TRBJ1-1
D: TRBD1
size: few
V: TRBV7-9
DNA: TGTGCCAGCAGCTCGGACCGGGACAGGGGTGACACTGAAGCTTTCTTT
CDR3: CASSSDRDRGDTEAFF

J: TRBJ1-3
D: NA
size: NA
V: TRBV4-1
DNA: TGCGCCAGCAGCCAGTTTCCTATGGGAAACACCATATATTTT
CDR3: CASSQFPMGNTIYF

J: TRBJ2-2
D: TRBD2
size: many
V: TRBV5-1
DNA: TGCGCCAGCAACGTCGGGGGGACTGGCACCGGGGAGCTGTTTTTT
CDR3: CASNVGGTGTGELFF

J: TRBJ1-1
D: TRBD1
size: few
V: TRBV7-9
DNA: TGTGCCAGCAGCTTAGCGCAGGGGGTCGTCGCTGAAGCTTTCTTT
CDR3: CASSLAQGVVAEAFF

J: TRBJ2-1
D: NA
size: few
V: TRBV6-5
DNA: TGTGCCAGCAGTTCCGACGGATATGAGCAGTTCTTC
CDR3: CASSSDGYEQFF

J: TRBJ2-5
D: NA
size: NA
V: TRBV2
DNA: TGTGCCAGCACTTCACGAAGAGGTCGGGGACAAGAGACCCAGTACTTC
CDR3: CASTSRRGRGQETQYF

J: TRBJ2-1
D: NA
size: many
V: TRBV19
DNA: TGTGCCAGTAGTATCGGGACTGCCAATGAGCAGTTCTTC
CDR3: CASSIGTANEQFF

J: TRBJ1-1
D: NA
size: NA
V: TRBV6-6
DNA: TGTGCCAGCAGTTACGGAATCGAGGGCACTGAAGCTTTCTTT
CDR3: CASSYGIEGTEAFF

J: TRBJ1-4
D: NA
size: few
V: TRBV3-1
DNA: TGTGCCAGCCGGGAGGAGGGGCGCGGGGAAAAACTGTTTTTT
CDR3: CASREEGRGEKLFF

J: TRBJ1-5
D: NA
size: NA
V: TRBV7-9
DNA: TGTGCCAGCGCCCCGGGCGGGGGGCATCAGCCCCAGCATTTT
CDR3: CASAPGGGHQPQHF

J: TRBJ2-5
D: NA
size: NA
V: TRBV7-6
DNA: TGTGCCAGCAGCCGAGGGGGGGCGCGGGAGACCCAGTACTTC
CDR3: CASSRGGARETQYF

J: TRBJ2-2
D: NA
size: NA
V: TRBV27
DNA: TGTGCCAGCATGATCGGGGGCATCGGCACCGGGGAGCTGTTTTTT
CDR3: CASMIGGIGTGELFF

J: TRBJ2-7
D: NA
size: few
V: TRBV10-1
DNA: TGCGCCAGCAGTGAGTCAAGGGATCGGTACGAGCAGTACTTC
CDR3: CASSESRDRYEQYF